This T cell receptor (beta chain) was recovered during a study of blood T cell repertoires in COVID-19. Study details: In each case, the material was cDNA or gDNA derived from T cells, B-cell-depleted T cells, or PBMCs.

Per the original data handling: Amplified reference gene primers provided the basis for estimating nucleated cell counts. Sequencing was performed with immunoSEQ multiplex PCR; in TCRdb, only in-frame clones are kept and a portion is missing. V and J calls and clone size are those listed in that table; D and trimming were worked out from the DNA. This sample has 200,000 to 250,000 clones; 80% to 90% occur once, and the top ten carry 4% to 6%. This CDR3 is 15 amino acids long. CDR1 is SGHTA, CDR2 FQGTGA, per germline. J lost 2 bases, V lost 4 bases, and 3 bases had no gene match. The TCR was taken from a woman in her fifties or sixties who had recovered from COVID-19. Sequencing was carried out using peripheral blood. The chain uses TRBV7-3 and TRBJ2-5; 11 bases match TRBD2. The CDR3 sequence is CASSSVAGGQETQYF. The CDR3 DNA reads as TGTGCCAGCAGCTCCGTAGCGGGGGGGCAAGAGACCCAGTACTTC.